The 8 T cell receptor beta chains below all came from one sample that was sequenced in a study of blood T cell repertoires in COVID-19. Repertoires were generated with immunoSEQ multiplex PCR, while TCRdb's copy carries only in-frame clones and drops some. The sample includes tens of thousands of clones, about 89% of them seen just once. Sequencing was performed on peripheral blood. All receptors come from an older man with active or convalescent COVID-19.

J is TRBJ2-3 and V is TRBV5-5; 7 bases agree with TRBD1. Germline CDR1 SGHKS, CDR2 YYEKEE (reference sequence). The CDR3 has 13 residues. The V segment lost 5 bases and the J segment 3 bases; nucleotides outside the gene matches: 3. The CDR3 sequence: CASRRQGTDTQYF. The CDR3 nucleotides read TGTGCCAGCAGAAGACAGGGTACAGATACGCAGTATTTT.

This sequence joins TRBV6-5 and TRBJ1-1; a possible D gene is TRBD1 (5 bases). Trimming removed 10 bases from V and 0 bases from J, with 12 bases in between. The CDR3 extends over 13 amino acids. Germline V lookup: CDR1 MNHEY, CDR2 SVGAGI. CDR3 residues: CATSGTLNTEAFF. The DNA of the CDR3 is TGTGCCACCTCCGGGACTTTGAACACTGAAGCTTTCTTT.

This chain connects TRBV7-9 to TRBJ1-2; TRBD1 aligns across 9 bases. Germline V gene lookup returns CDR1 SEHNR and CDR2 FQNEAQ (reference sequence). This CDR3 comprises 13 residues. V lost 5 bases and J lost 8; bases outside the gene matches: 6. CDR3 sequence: CASSERTGDGYTF. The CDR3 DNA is TGTGCCAGCAGCGAGCGGACAGGGGACGGCTACACCTTC.

The CDR3 DNA is TGTGCCGAAGCGACAGGGTTGGGCAATCAGCCCCAGCATTTT. Protein sequence: CAEATGLGNQPQHF. The J gene is TRBJ1-5, the V gene TRBV28; 7 bases line up with TRBD1. This CDR3 has 14 amino acids. V lost 11 bases and J lost 2; bases outside the gene matches: 9. Germline-derived CDR1 and CDR2 are MDHEN and SYDVKM.

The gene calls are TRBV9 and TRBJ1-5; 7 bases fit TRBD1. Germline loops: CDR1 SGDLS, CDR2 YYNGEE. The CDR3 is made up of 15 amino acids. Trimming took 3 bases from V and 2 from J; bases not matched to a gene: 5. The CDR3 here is CASSERTGGNQPQHF. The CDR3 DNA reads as TGTGCCAGCAGCGAACGGACAGGAGGCAATCAGCCCCAGCATTTT.

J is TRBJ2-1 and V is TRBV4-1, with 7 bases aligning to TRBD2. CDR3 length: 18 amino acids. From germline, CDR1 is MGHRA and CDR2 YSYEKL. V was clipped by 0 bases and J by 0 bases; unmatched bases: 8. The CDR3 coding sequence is TGCGCCAGCAGCCAAGATCAGTCTAGCGGCCCCTCCTACAATGAGCAGTTCTTC. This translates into CASSQDQSSGPSYNEQFF.

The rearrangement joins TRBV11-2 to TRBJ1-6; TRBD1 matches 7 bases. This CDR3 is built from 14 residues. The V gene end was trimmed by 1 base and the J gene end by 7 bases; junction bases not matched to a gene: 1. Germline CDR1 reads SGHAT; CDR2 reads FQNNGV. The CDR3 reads CASSLGGQNSPLHF. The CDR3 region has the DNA TGTGCCAGCAGCTTAGGGGGACAGAATTCACCCCTCCACTTT.

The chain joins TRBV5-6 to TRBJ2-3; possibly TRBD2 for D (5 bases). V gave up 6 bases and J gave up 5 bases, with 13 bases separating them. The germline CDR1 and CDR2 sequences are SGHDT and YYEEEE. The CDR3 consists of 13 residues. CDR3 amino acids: CASTSRGGDTQYF. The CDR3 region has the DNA TGTGCCAGCACCTCCCGAGGAGGAGATACGCAGTATTTT.